This TCR beta chain came from a study of vaccination effects on CD4 cells after COVID-19. Study-wide results and limits: Cross-reactivity toward common cold coronaviruses was confined to only 1 of 255 vaccine-induced clones in healthy vaccinees.

Isolation of CD4+ T cells took place after 10 to 11 days of culture. Two doses of either BNT162b2 or mRNA-1273 were given to each participant. Previously uninfected by SARS-CoV-2, the vaccine recipients also showed negative nucleocapsid antibodies. In the cultures, half the medium was exchanged for IL-2 medium on days 3 and 7. Details on this clone: Its target is unknown.

V was pared by 3 bases and J by 4 bases, with 3 bases of the junction left unmatched. There are 14 residues in the CDR3. Germline V lookup: CDR1 WNHNN, CDR2 SYGVQD (reference sequence). Some clones are missing from TCRdb's copy, which holds only in-frame ones; the method was immunoSEQ multiplex PCR. Among some 70,000 clones listed, over 75% were seen once. The receptor was derived from a human donor who received a COVID-19 vaccine. Here the sequenced sample was CD4+ T cells from PBMCs cultured without peptide, taken after COVID-19 vaccination. The chain couples TRBV10-1 to TRBJ2-4; TRBD1 aligns across 7 bases. CDR3 in amino acids: CASSEDRVKNIQYF. The CDR3 DNA reads as TGCGCCAGCAGTGAAGACAGGGTTAAAAACATTCAGTACTTC.